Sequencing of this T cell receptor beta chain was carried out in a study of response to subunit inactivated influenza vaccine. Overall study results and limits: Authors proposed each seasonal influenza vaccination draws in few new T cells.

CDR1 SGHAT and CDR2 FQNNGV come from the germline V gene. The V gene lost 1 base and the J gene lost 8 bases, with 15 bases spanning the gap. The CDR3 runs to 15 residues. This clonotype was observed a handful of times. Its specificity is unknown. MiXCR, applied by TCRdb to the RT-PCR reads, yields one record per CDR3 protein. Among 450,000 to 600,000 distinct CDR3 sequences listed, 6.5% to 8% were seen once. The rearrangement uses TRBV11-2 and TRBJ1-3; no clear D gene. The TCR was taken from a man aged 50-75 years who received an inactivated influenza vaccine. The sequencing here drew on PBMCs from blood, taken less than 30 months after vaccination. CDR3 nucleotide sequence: TGTGCCAGCAGCTTAGCCTCCGGGAATCGGGACACCATATATTTT. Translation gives CASSLASGNRDTIYF.